Each of the 8 T cell receptor beta chains below was sequenced from the same sample in a study of cytomegalovirus exposure and HLA in healthy donors (dated by TCRdb to about 2017). Library prep was done by the immunoSEQ multiplex PCR assay. The multiplex PCR relied on a mix of 60 forward primers for TCR Vbeta segments and 13 reverse primers for TCR Jbeta segments. Not all clones reach the TCRdb copy of this immuneACCESS table, which keeps in-frame sequences only. Checked studies attribute under half of the gap to unresolved V genes and leave the rest unexplained. The sample's records list approximately 70,000 clones. The top ten hold over 4% of the sample. Sequencing input: PBMCs. Receptors originate from a woman aged 40 to 50 in good health and CMV-seropositive.

J is TRBJ2-7 and V is TRBV27; D may be TRBD1 (5 bases). The CDR3 contains 14 residues. V dropped 6 bases and J dropped 3 bases, with 15 bases sitting between them. Germline lookup yields CDR1 MNHEY and CDR2 SMNVEV (reference sequence). This CDR3 reads CASRPRGLVYEQYF. The CDR3 nucleotides read TGTGCCAGCAGGCCTAGGGGATTAGTCTACGAGCAGTACTTC.

The chain carries TRBV12-5 and TRBJ2-1, with D hard to call. This CDR3 is 14 amino acids long. The ends were cut back, 6 bases at V and 3 bases at J, with 12 bases in the middle. Per the germline V gene, CDR1 is LGHNT and CDR2 is FRNRAP. The CDR3 protein is CASGETAYYNEQFF. The CDR3 coding sequence is TGTGCTAGTGGGGAGACTGCCTACTACAATGAGCAGTTCTTC.

The V call is TRBV6-1, the J call TRBJ1-2; TRBD1 matches at 7 bases. Germline CDR1 is MNHNS and CDR2 is SASEGT. J was trimmed by 6 bases and V by 3 bases; bases with no gene match: 19. The CDR3 length is 18 residues. This CDR3 reads CASSDPLGGTGDVHGYTF. In DNA, the CDR3 is TGTGCCAGCAGTGATCCCTTGGGGGGTACAGGGGACGTTCATGGCTACACCTTC.

The chain carries TRBV4-1 and TRBJ2-1; 10 bases map to TRBD2. After removal of 1 base from V and 1 base from J, the junction contained 7 bases not matched to a gene. CDR1 and CDR2 (germline): MGHRA, YSYEKL. The CDR3 extends over 18 amino acids. CDR3 sequence reads: CASSQGPSGGQSYNEQFF. Written as DNA, the CDR3 is TGCGCCAGCAGCCAAGGACCTAGCGGGGGCCAATCCTACAATGAGCAGTTCTTC.

The rearrangement uses TRBV11-2 and TRBJ1-3; D possibly corresponds to TRBD1 (5 bases). V was shortened by 5 bases and J by 0 bases, with 17 bases between the two germline ends. The CDR3 is 17 residues long. Germline lookup yields CDR1 SGHAT and CDR2 FQNNGV. The CDR3 is CASSKWTHEDSGNTIYF. CDR3 nucleotide sequence: TGTGCCAGCAGCAAGTGGACACACGAGGACTCTGGAAACACCATATATTTT.

The chain has TRBV27 and TRBJ1-5; D not certain. V was trimmed by 1 base and J by 3 bases, leaving 7 bases between them. The germline V gene encodes CDR1 MNHEY and CDR2 SMNVEV (reference sequence). This CDR3 is built from 14 residues. CDR3 DNA: TGTGCCAGCAGTTTATACGCGAACAATCAGCCCCAGCATTTT. This translates into CASSLYANNQPQHF.

The chain has TRBV9 and TRBJ2-1, with 8 bases identical to TRBD2. The CDR3 has 15 amino acids. Germline CDR1 SGDLS, CDR2 YYNGEE. The V and J ends lost 1 base and 6 bases, in that order; junction bases with no gene match: 6. The CDR3 region is CASSVRREEGNEQFF. The CDR3 nucleotides read TGTGCCAGCAGCGTAAGGCGGGAGGAAGGCAATGAGCAGTTCTTC.

The CDR3 spells CASSLPSGSTDTQYF. The CDR3 DNA follows: TGCGCCAGCAGCTTGCCTAGCGGGAGCACAGATACGCAGTATTTT. The genes are TRBV5-1 and TRBJ2-3; 8 positions agree with TRBD2. The CDR3 contains 15 residues. With V trimmed by 1 base and J by 0 bases, 1 base remained unmatched. The V gene's germline CDR1 is SGHRS and CDR2 YFSETQ.